These 26 T cell receptor beta chains were all obtained from the same sample, sequenced in a study of T-cell memory formation after mild COVID-19. One entry per CDR3 protein results from TCRdb running MiXCR on the 5' RACE reads. The table includes more than 150,000 distinct CDR3 sequences, about a fifth detected once. Sequencing input: PBMCs or a T cell subset sorted from them (not recorded which). These receptors were obtained from an adult woman who had mild COVID-19 (a few samples of this study predate the infection). Cell type and time point are not known.

This clonotype was counted only a few times. This sequence joins TRBV7-9 and TRBJ1-1; D is unresolved. V gave up 5 bases and J gave up 1 base, with 11 bases separating them. Germline V gene lookup returns CDR1 SEHNR and CDR2 FQNEAQ (reference sequence). The CDR3 is 14 residues long. The CDR3: CASSGQEGNTEAFF. Here the CDR3 DNA reads TGTGCCAGCAGCGGTCAAGAGGGGAACACTGAAGCTTTCTTT. The full variable domain, with the rest looked up from reference TRBV7-9 and TRBJ1-1, is DTGVSQNPRHKITKRGQNVTFRCDPISEHNRLYWYRQTLGQGPEFLTYFQNEAQLEKSRLLSDRFSAERPKGSFSTLEIQRTEQGDSAMYLCASSGQEGNTEAFFGQGTRLTVV.

The chain combines TRBV6-2 or TRBV6-3 with TRBJ2-7, with a tentative D call TRBD2 (5 bases). From germline, CDR1 is MNHEY and CDR2 SVGEGT. The CDR3 is 12 amino acids. Trimming shortened V by 7 bases and J by 5 bases, and 12 bases separated the two germline ends. The DNA for the CDR3 is TGTGCCAGCATCGGGGAGAGTAACGAGCAGTACTTC. It is translated as CASIGESNEQYF.

This clonotype has a handful of counts. The gene calls are TRBV7-6 and TRBJ2-1; weak D call: TRBD1 (7 bases). V lost 1 base and J lost 7, with 17 bases in between. The CDR3 spans 16 residues. Per the germline V gene, CDR1 is SGHVS and CDR2 is FNYEAQ. The CDR3 sequence: CASSLESGGIRNEQFF. Written as DNA, the CDR3 is TGTGCCAGCAGCTTAGAATCAGGGGGGATCCGAAATGAGCAGTTCTTC.

This clonotype has only a few counts. The genes are TRBV9 and TRBJ2-7; 7 nucleotides match TRBD1. CDR1 and CDR2 from the germline V gene are SGDLS and YYNGEE. After removal of 4 bases from V and 6 bases from J, the junction contained 16 bases not matched to a gene. CDR3 length equals 16 residues. In DNA, the CDR3 is TGTGCCAGCAGCTTGGAGGACAGGCCAACCTCTGGCGAGCAGTACTTC. Protein sequence: CASSLEDRPTSGEQYF.

This clonotype was found a few times. The V call is TRBV28, the J call TRBJ2-7, with D possibly called TRBD1 or TRBD2 (5 bases each). CDR1 is MDHEN and CDR2 is SYDVKM in the germline V gene. The CDR3 loop spans 14 amino acids. Trimming pared 7 bases from V and 3 bases from J, leaving 16 bases between. CDR3 amino acids: CASKTLGTDYEQYF. The CDR3 DNA follows: TGTGCCAGCAAAACCCTCGGGACGGACTACGAGCAGTACTTC. The complete variable domain, with remaining parts taken from reference TRBV28 and TRBJ2-7, reads DVKVTQSSRYLVKRTGEKVFLECVQDMDHENMFWYRQDPGLGLRLIYFSYDVKMKEKGDIPEGYSVSREKKERFSLILESASTNQTSMYLCASKTLGTDYEQYFGPGTRLTVT.

This clonotype showed up just a few times. This chain connects TRBV29-1 to TRBJ1-5, with D possibly matching TRBD1 (5 bases). The germline V gene has CDR1 SQVTM and CDR2 ANQGSEA. The V gene lost 8 bases and the J gene lost 7 bases, with 15 bases spanning the gap. CDR3 length equals 12 residues. The CDR3 region is CSPKWGKQPQHF. Here the CDR3 DNA reads TGCAGCCCAAAGTGGGGGAAACAGCCCCAGCATTTT. The full variable domain, in which reference TRBV29-1 and TRBJ1-5 provide the parts outside the CDR3, is SAVISQKPSRDICQRGTSLTIQCQVDSQVTMMFWYRQQPGQSLTLIATANQGSEATYESGFVIDKFPISRPNLTFSTLTVSNMSPEDSSIYLCSPKWGKQPQHFGDGTRLSIL.

The table lists this clonotype with a few counts. This chain links TRBV7-6 with TRBJ2-3, with 11 nucleotides matching TRBD2. The CDR3 extends over 16 amino acids. The V and J ends lost 2 bases and 4 bases, in that order; junction bases with no gene match: 5. The germline V gene encodes CDR1 SGHVS and CDR2 FNYEAQ. The CDR3 coding sequence is TGTGCCAGCAGCTTACTAGCGGGAGGTACCTCAGATACGCAGTATTTT. It codes for CASSLLAGGTSDTQYF.

In its sample, this clonotype was seen once. At one end the junction does not follow the germline gene, possibly because of a read error. The rearrangement uses TRBV5-5 and TRBJ1-5; perhaps TRBD1 as D (6 bases). The CDR3 spans 16 residues. Germline lookup yields CDR1 SGHKS and CDR2 YYEKEE (reference sequence). The CDR3 DNA follows: TGTGCCAGCAGCTTGGGACCACAGGGTCCCAATCAGCCCAAGCATTTT. Residues: CASSLGPQGPNQPKHF.

The V and J genes are TRBV20-1 and TRBJ2-1, with D possibly being TRBD2 (6 bases). The ends were cut back, 3 bases at V and 0 bases at J, with 15 bases in the middle. Germline V gene lookup returns CDR1 DFQATT and CDR2 SNEGSKA (reference sequence). The CDR3 consists of 16 residues. CDR3 region: CSASGGKTSSYNEQFF. DNA for the CDR3: TGCAGTGCTAGCGGGGGTAAAACCAGCTCCTACAATGAGCAGTTCTTC.

This chain uses TRBV7-8 with TRBJ2-7; D is unclear. The CDR3 sequence is 13 residues long. Germline-derived CDR1 and CDR2 are SGHVS and FQNEAQ. Between the trimmed V and J ends, which lost 0 bases and 7 bases, there was a span of 10 bases. This CDR3 reads CASSLAPEIEQYF. As DNA, the CDR3 is TGTGCCAGCAGCTTAGCTCCAGAGATTGAGCAGTACTTC. The full variable domain, in which reference TRBV7-8 and TRBJ2-7 provide the parts outside the CDR3, is GAGVSQSPRYKVAKRGQDVALRCDPISGHVSLFWYQQALGQGPEFLTYFQNEAQLDKSGLPSDRFFAERPEGSVSTLKIQRTQQEDSAVYLCASSLAPEIEQYFGPGTRLTVT.

The chain links TRBV4-2 to TRBJ1-2; no clear D. V lost 6 bases to trimming and J lost 8 bases, with 10 bases between them. The CDR3 extends over 11 amino acids. In germline, CDR1 is LGHNA, CDR2 YNFKEQ. The CDR3 nucleotides read TGTGCCAGCAGGACCGTGGGGGGCTACACCTTC. This gives the protein CASRTVGGYTF.

This chain uses TRBV25-1 with TRBJ2-3, with 7 bases identical to TRBD2. Losses at the gene ends were 1 base for V and 2 bases for J; bases not matched to a gene: 9. This CDR3 has 17 amino acids. Germline V lookup: CDR1 MGHDK, CDR2 SYGVNS. CDR3 sequence (DNA): TGTGCCAGCAGTGAATCTCCGGCTAGCGGATACACAGATACGCAGTATTTT. Translating gives CASSESPASGYTDTQYF.

The rearrangement joins TRBV7-8 to TRBJ2-1; D perhaps matches TRBD2 (5 bases). The CDR3 consists of 15 residues. V lost 9 bases, J lost 0 bases, and 15 bases lay in between. Germline values: CDR1 SGHVS, CDR2 FQNEAQ. CDR3 in DNA: TGTGCCAGTACCATGGTTACTAGCTCCTACAATGAGCAGTTCTTC. Protein: CASTMVTSSYNEQFF.

The gene calls are TRBV2 and TRBJ2-5; D perhaps matches TRBD2 (6 bases). The germline CDR1 and CDR2 sequences are SNHLY and FYNNEI. The CDR3 runs 13 residues. V was clipped by 8 bases and J by 2 bases, with 12 bases between them. The CDR3 coding sequence is TGTGCCAGCCCGGGGGAATCTCAAGAGACCCAGTACTTC. Protein product: CASPGESQETQYF.

This clonotype was seen only a few times. The CDR3 is CASSVSTEDRGRGYTF. Here the CDR3 DNA reads TGTGCCAGCAGCGTATCCACCGAGGACAGGGGTCGGGGCTACACCTTC. The gene calls are TRBV7-2 and TRBJ1-2, with TRBD1 identical over 9 bases. This CDR3 spans 16 amino acids. CDR1 and CDR2 (germline): SGHTA, FQGNSA. Losses at the gene ends were 5 bases for V and 8 bases for J; bases not matched to a gene: 15.

The chain employs TRBV6-6 and TRBJ2-3, with a tentative D call TRBD2 (6 bases). Germline CDR1 is MNHNY and CDR2 is SVGAGI (reference sequence). The length of the CDR3 is 15 residues. With 2 bases removed from V and 1 base from J, the gap between germline ends came to 10 bases. The CDR3 DNA reads TGTGCCAGCAGTTACGTGGGGGAGGGCACAGATACGCAGTATTTT. Translating gives CASSYVGEGTDTQYF.

This clonotype was observed at least ten times. The rearrangement joins TRBV4-1 to TRBJ2-3; the D gene could be TRBD1 or TRBD2 (5 bases each). Trimming stripped 4 bases from V and 1 base from J, with 9 bases between. The CDR3 is made up of 14 amino acids. Germline CDR1 is MGHRA and CDR2 is YSYEKL. The CDR3 reads CASSPPGRTDTQYF. The CDR3 nucleotides read TGCGCCAGCAGCCCACCGGGACGCACAGATACGCAGTATTTT.

The V gene is TRBV7-2, the J gene TRBJ2-7; 7 bases fit TRBD2. The V segment lost 5 bases and the J segment 4 bases; nucleotides outside the gene matches: 11. This CDR3 is built from 15 residues. Germline V lookup: CDR1 SGHTA, CDR2 FQGNSA. CDR3 sequence (DNA): TGTGCCAGCAGCCCATACGGGGGAGGGCGGTACGAGCAGTACTTC. Protein sequence: CASSPYGGGRYEQYF.

J is TRBJ1-1 and V is TRBV7-9, with a weak D call TRBD1 (5 bases). The CDR3 length is 12 residues. Per the germline V gene, CDR1 is SEHNR and CDR2 is FQNEAQ (reference sequence). V gave up 4 bases and J gave up 12 bases, with 15 bases separating them. Written as DNA, the CDR3 is TGTGCCAGCAGCTCCGGCTCGGGGGTATCTTTCTTT. It codes for CASSSGSGVSFF.

This clonotype came up a few times. V gene TRBV12-3 or TRBV12-4 combines with J gene TRBJ2-5; a weak D match, TRBD2 (5 bases). V lost 5 bases, J lost 5 bases, and 18 bases lay in between. The CDR3 totals 15 residues. CDR3 in DNA: TGTGCCAGCAGTACTCCGGGAATGAGTTCGGAGACCCAGTACTTC. Protein sequence: CASSTPGMSSETQYF.

The rearrangement links TRBV28 to TRBJ1-4; D gene uncertain. The germline CDR1 and CDR2 sequences are MDHEN and SYDVKM. This CDR3 is 14 amino acids long. The V end lost 2 bases, the J end lost 4 bases, and 8 bases lay between the germline ends. In nucleotides, the CDR3 is TGTGCCAGCAGTTTACAGCTTAGTAATGAAAAACTGTTTTTT. This gives the protein CASSLQLSNEKLFF.

Only a few counts were recorded for this clonotype. J is TRBJ2-5 and V is TRBV4-1; TRBD1 matches at 7 bases. This CDR3 is 15 amino acids long. The junction had 12 bases not matched to a gene; V was cut back by 7 bases and J by 4 bases. Germline assignment: CDR1 MGHRA and CDR2 YSYEKL. The CDR3 sequence: CASKRYTGVGETQYF. The CDR3, as DNA: TGCGCCAGCAAGCGGTACACAGGGGTTGGAGAGACCCAGTACTTC.

This clonotype turned up a few times. The V and J genes are TRBV7-6 and TRBJ1-2; the D is unclear. V was cut by 0 bases and J by 2 bases, with 10 bases left in between. Germline values: CDR1 SGHVS, CDR2 FNYEAQ. CDR3 length equals 15 residues. The CDR3 reads CASSLAADNNYGYTF. The CDR3 DNA follows: TGTGCCAGCAGCTTAGCCGCAGACAACAACTATGGCTACACCTTC.

V is TRBV10-3 and J is TRBJ2-1, with D perhaps TRBD2 (5 bases). Germline CDR1 is ENHRY and CDR2 is SYGVKD. The V end lost 10 bases, the J end lost 1 base, and 20 bases lay between the germline ends. This CDR3 has 16 residues. The CDR3, as DNA: TGTGCCACCGGGATGACTATCCCGTTATCCTACAATGAGCAGTTCTTC. Translating gives CATGMTIPLSYNEQFF.

The chain employs TRBV2 and TRBJ1-5; D not resolved. V was clipped by 1 base and J by 3 bases, with 10 bases between them. Germline CDR1 reads SNHLY; CDR2 reads FYNNEI. The CDR3 extends over 15 amino acids. Here the CDR3 reads CASSEDVGTNQPQHF. The CDR3, as DNA: TGTGCCAGCAGTGAAGACGTGGGCACCAATCAGCCCCAGCATTTT.

This clonotype was counted only a few times. The gene calls are TRBV30 and TRBJ1-5, with D uncertain. The CDR3 consists of 13 residues. Trimming left V 0 bases short and J 7 bases short, with 10 bases between. Germline CDR1 reads GTSNPN; CDR2 reads SVGIG (reference sequence). In DNA, the CDR3 is TGTGCCTGGAGTGTAGACCCGGGGCAGCCCCAGCATTTT. Its translation is CAWSVDPGQPQHF.